A selection of T cell receptor beta chains follows, all from one sample in a study of T cell responses to AZD1222 COVID-19 vaccine. The data were produced by immunoSEQ multiplex PCR, yet TCRdb's version contains in-frame clones alone and is incomplete. The table includes under 110,000 clones, about 89% detected once. The sample was peripheral blood, taken 28 days after the second AZD1222 dose. These receptors came from an adult who received the AZD1222 COVID-19 vaccine. The CDR3 runs from the conserved cysteine through the conserved F or W. A D gene is named only where the DNA matches it firmly. Size is stated for part of the rows, as once, few or many counts, or as a class when the clone is expanded.

clone_size	j_call	v_call	d_call	cdr3_nt	cdr3_aa
NA	TRBJ2-7	TRBV4-3	NA	TGCGCCAGCAGCCAAGCGGGGGCCTTCTCCTACGAGCAGTACTTC	CASSQAGAFSYEQYF
NA	TRBJ2-7	TRBV3-1/TRBV3-2	TRBD2	TGTGCCAGCAGCACCTCTATCTCCATTAGCGGGAGCGAGCAGTACTTC	CASSTSISISGSEQYF
NA	TRBJ2-7	TRBV7-2	TRBD1	TGTGCCAGCAGCTTAGCGGGACAGGGGGCTGGAACCTACGAGCAGTACTTC	CASSLAGQGAGTYEQYF
NA	TRBJ2-2	TRBV9	TRBD2	TGTGCCAGCACCCGTGGGACTAGCGATAACACCGGGGAGCTGTTTTTT	CASTRGTSDNTGELFF
NA	TRBJ2-4	TRBV5-1	NA	TGCGCCAGCAGCTTGGGCGCAGGTTTATCCAAAAACATTCAGTACTTC	CASSLGAGLSKNIQYF
NA	TRBJ1-1	TRBV10-3	NA	TGTGCCATCAGTGAGTCGAAGGTAGGGGGTGTCACTGAAGCTTTCTTT	CAISESKVGGVTEAFF
NA	TRBJ1-1	TRBV12-3/TRBV12-4	NA	TGTGCCAGCACTTACGGCCCGAACACTGAAGCTTTCTTT	CASTYGPNTEAFF
once	TRBJ1-5	TRBV19	NA	TGTGCCAGTAGGGCCGACAGGTATAGCAATCAGCCCCAGCATTTT	CASRADRYSNQPQHF
NA	TRBJ2-7	TRBV11-2	NA	TGTGCCAGCAGCTTCCCCGAGTGGCGTAGCGCTTTATCCTACGAGCAGTACTTC	CASSFPEWRSALSYEQYF
NA	TRBJ2-3	TRBV5-6	NA	TGTGCCAGCAGCTTAAACGGACCCGCGGATACGCAGTATTTT	CASSLNGPADTQYF
NA	TRBJ1-3	TRBV7-9	TRBD1	TGTGCCAGCAGCTTATACCAGGGGGTGGTAGGAAACACCATATATTTT	CASSLYQGVVGNTIYF
NA	TRBJ1-5	TRBV2	NA	TGTGCCAGCAGTGAAAGGGGGACCTTATATAGCAATCAGCCCCAGCATTTT	CASSERGTLYSNQPQHF
NA	TRBJ2-2	TRBV27	NA	TGTGCCAGCAGTTTCTCATGGGGGGAGAGCACCGGGGAGCTGTTTTTT	CASSFSWGESTGELFF
NA	TRBJ2-1	TRBV11-2	NA	TGTGCCAGCAGCCCTCTCGCAGCGGCAAACAATGAGCAGTTCTTC	CASSPLAAANNEQFF
once	TRBJ2-7	TRBV20-1	TRBD2	TGCAGTGCTAGTAATCCAGCGGGAGAGCTCTACGAGCAGTACTTC	CSASNPAGELYEQYF
NA	TRBJ1-5	TRBV28	TRBD1	TGTGCCAGCAGTTTAAGGGGGGGACAGGGGATGAGCAATCAGCCCCAGCATTTT	CASSLRGGQGMSNQPQHF
NA	TRBJ2-7	TRBV2	NA	TGTGCCAGCAGCCTTGGAGACGAGCAGTACTTC	CASSLGDEQYF
NA	TRBJ2-7	TRBV7-2	TRBD2	TGTGCCAGCAGCAGAACTAGCGGGGATTACGAGCAGTACTTC	CASSRTSGDYEQYF
NA	TRBJ1-6	TRBV5-4	NA	TGTGCCAGCAGCACACAGGGAGGGGGGGATTCACCCCTCCACTTT	CASSTQGGGDSPLHF
NA	TRBJ2-1	TRBV29-1	NA	TGCAGCGTTGGGGGTAGCTCCTACAATGAGCAGTTCTTC	CSVGGSSYNEQFF
NA	TRBJ2-5	TRBV4-3	TRBD2	TGCGCCAGCAGCCAAGATTACGGGGTAGTGAGCGGGAGGGCCGGAGAGACCCAGTACTTC	CASSQDYGVVSGRAGETQYF
NA	TRBJ2-1	TRBV27	TRBD2	TGTGCCAGCAGTTTAATGGGACTAGCGGTACAGAGCTCCTACAATGAGCAGTTCTTC	CASSLMGLAVQSSYNEQFF
NA	TRBJ2-3	TRBV30	NA	TGTGCCTGGAGTGTAGATACGCAGTATTTT	CAWSVDTQYF
medium-sized	TRBJ1-1	TRBV5-1	NA	TGCGCCAGCAGCTTGGGCGCGGTAAACACTGAAGCTTTCTTT	CASSLGAVNTEAFF
NA	TRBJ2-3	TRBV11-2	TRBD2	TGTGCCAGCAGCTCCTTAGCGGGGGGCACAGATACGCAGTATTTT	CASSSLAGGTDTQYF
NA	TRBJ2-3	TRBV5-1	NA	TGCGCCAGCGCCGGCCAGCCCGACACAGATACGCAGTATTTT	CASAGQPDTDTQYF
once	TRBJ2-7	TRBV5-4	NA	TGTGCCAGCAGCTTTTACGCCGAGCAGTACTTC	CASSFYAEQYF
NA	TRBJ1-3	TRBV6-5	NA	TGTGCCAGCAGTTACATGCAGGGCGGGAACACCATATATTTT	CASSYMQGGNTIYF
NA	TRBJ1-6	TRBV6-5	NA	TGTGCCAGCAGTTTCGGCAGCCCAAACTCACCCCTCCACTTT	CASSFGSPNSPLHF
once	TRBJ1-1	TRBV2	NA	TGTGCCAGCGGGCGTGCCCCTTTGGCAGGGGATGGGAAGACTGAAGCTTTCTTT	CASGRAPLAGDGKTEAFF
NA	TRBJ2-7	TRBV7-8	TRBD1	TGTGCCAGCAGCAGGGGTGGGGACAGCTACGAGCAGTACTTC	CASSRGGDSYEQYF
NA	TRBJ2-5	TRBV6-2/TRBV6-3	TRBD1	TGTGCCAGCAGTTATAATGGACAGGGGAGTGGAGAGACCCAGTACTTC	CASSYNGQGSGETQYF
NA	TRBJ2-1	TRBV27	TRBD2	TGTGCCAGCAGTTTCCCCAGCGGGGCCTCCTACAATGAGCAGTTCTTC	CASSFPSGASYNEQFF
NA	TRBJ2-3	TRBV2	NA	TGTGCCAGCAGTTTTATTAGAACAGATACGCAGTATTTT	CASSFIRTDTQYF
NA	TRBJ2-5	TRBV27	TRBD2	TGTGCCAGCAGTCCCCTAGCGGGAGAGACGGAGACCCAGTACTTC	CASSPLAGETETQYF
once	TRBJ2-5	TRBV5-4	NA	TGTGCCAGCAGCTTGGAAGCCTTCGGGGAGACCCAGTACTTC	CASSLEAFGETQYF
NA	TRBJ2-6	TRBV7-3	NA	TGTGCCAGCAGCCCGGACCGGAGCGGGGCCAACGTCCTGACTTTC	CASSPDRSGANVLTF
NA	TRBJ1-2	TRBV18	TRBD1	TGTGCCAGCTCACCAAAACAGGGGCATGGCTACACCTTC	CASSPKQGHGYTF
NA	TRBJ2-5	TRBV15	NA	TGTGCCACCAGCAGAGGCCAGGGTTTGCAAGAGACCCAGTACTTC	CATSRGQGLQETQYF
NA	TRBJ2-5	TRBV5-1	NA	TGCGCCAGCAGCTTGGATGCAGGTCAAGAAGAGACCCAGTACTTC	CASSLDAGQEETQYF